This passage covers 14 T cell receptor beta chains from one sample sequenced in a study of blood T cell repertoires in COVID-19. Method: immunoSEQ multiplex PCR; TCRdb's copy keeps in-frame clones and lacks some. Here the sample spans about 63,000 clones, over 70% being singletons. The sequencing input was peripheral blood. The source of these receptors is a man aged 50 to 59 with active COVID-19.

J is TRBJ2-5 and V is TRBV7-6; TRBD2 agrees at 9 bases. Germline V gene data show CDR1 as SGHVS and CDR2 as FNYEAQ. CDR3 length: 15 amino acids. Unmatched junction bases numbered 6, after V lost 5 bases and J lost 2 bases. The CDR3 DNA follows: TGTGCCAGCAGCCCTATTAGCGGGAGTCAAGAGACCCAGTACTTC. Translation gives CASSPISGSQETQYF.

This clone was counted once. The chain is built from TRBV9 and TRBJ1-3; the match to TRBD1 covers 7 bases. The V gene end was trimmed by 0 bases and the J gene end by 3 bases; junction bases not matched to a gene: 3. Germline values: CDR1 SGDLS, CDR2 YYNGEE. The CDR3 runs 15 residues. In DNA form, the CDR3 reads TGTGCCAGCAGCGTAGAGGCAGGGGGTGGAAACACCATATATTTT. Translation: CASSVEAGGGNTIYF.

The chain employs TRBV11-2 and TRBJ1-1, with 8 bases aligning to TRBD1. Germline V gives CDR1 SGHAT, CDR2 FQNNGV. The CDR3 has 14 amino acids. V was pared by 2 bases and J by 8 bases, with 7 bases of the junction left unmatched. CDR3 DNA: TGTGCCAGCAGCTTAACAACAGGGACAGGAGAAGCTTTCTTT. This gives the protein CASSLTTGTGEAFF.

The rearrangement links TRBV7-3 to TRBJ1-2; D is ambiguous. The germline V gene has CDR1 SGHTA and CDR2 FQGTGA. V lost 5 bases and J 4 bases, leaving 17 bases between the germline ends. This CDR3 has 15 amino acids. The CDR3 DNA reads TGTGCCAGCAGCACCGAAGCCCCTCCTAGCTATGGCTACACCTTC. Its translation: CASSTEAPPSYGYTF.

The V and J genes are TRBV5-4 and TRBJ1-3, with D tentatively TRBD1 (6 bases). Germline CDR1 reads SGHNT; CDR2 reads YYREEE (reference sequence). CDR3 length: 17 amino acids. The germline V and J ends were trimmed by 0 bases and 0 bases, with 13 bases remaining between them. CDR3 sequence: CASSLGVRGLSGNTIYF. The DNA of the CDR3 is TGTGCCAGCAGCTTGGGCGTCAGGGGCCTCTCTGGAAACACCATATATTTT.

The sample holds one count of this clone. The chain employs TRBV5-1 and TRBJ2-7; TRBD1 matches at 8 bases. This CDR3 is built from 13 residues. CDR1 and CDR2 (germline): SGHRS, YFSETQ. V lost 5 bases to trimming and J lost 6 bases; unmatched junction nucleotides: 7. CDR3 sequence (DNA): TGCGCCAGCAGGACAGGGGAAGGAGGCGAGCAGTACTTC. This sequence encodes CASRTGEGGEQYF.

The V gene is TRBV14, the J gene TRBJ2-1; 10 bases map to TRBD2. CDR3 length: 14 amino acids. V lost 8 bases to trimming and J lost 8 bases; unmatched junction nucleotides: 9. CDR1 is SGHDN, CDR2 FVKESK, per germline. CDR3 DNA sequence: TGTGCCAGCTCAGCGGGAGGGCCCTTCTATGAGCAGTTCTTC. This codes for CASSAGGPFYEQFF.

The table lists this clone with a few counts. Here the CDR3 reads CASSLGAGSSSGANVLTF. The CDR3 DNA is TGTGCCAGCAGCTTAGGGGCAGGCTCAAGCTCTGGGGCCAACGTCCTGACTTTC. This chain uses TRBV11-2 with TRBJ2-6; D gene ambiguous. The CDR3 runs 18 residues. Germline V CDR1 and CDR2: SGHAT, FQNNGV. V lost 1 base, J lost 0 bases, and 13 bases lay in between.

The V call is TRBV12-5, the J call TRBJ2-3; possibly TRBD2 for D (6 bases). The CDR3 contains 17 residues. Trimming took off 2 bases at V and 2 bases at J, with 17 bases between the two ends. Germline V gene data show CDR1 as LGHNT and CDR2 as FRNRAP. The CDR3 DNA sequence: TGTGCTAGTGGTTTGCCCTTAGCGGCCCCAGCCACAGATACGCAGTATTTT. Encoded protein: CASGLPLAAPATDTQYF.

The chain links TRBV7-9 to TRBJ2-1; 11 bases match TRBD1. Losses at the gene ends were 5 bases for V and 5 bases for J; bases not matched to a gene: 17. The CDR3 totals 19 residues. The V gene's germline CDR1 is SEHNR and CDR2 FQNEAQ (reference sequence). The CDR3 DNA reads TGTGCCAGCAGCCCGCGGACAGGGGGCAGCGGGAGTTGGGACAATGAGCAGTTCTTC. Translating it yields CASSPRTGGSGSWDNEQFF.

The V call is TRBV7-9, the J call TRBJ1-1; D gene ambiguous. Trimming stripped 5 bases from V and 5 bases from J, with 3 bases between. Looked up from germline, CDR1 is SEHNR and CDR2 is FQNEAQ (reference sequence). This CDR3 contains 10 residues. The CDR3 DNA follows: TGTGCCAGCAGCCCTACTGAAGCTTTCTTT. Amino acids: CASSPTEAFF.

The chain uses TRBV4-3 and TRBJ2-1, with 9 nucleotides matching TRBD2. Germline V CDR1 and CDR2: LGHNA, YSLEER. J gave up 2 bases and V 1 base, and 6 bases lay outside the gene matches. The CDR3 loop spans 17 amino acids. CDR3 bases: TGCGCCAGCAGCCAAGTTGCAGGACTAGCGACCTACAATGAGCAGTTCTTC. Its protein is CASSQVAGLATYNEQFF.

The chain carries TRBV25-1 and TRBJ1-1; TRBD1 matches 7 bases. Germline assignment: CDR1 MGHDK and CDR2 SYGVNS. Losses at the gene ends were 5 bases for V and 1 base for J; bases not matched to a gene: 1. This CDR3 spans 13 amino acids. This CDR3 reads CASSRTGNTEAFF. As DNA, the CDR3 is TGTGCCAGCAGTCGGACAGGGAACACTGAAGCTTTCTTT.

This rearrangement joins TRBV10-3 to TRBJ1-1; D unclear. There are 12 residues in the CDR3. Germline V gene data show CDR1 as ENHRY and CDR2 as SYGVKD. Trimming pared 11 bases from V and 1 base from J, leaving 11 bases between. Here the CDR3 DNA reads TGTGCCGCGTCCCTTGGGAACACTGAAGCTTTCTTT. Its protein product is CAASLGNTEAFF.